This T cell receptor beta chain was sequenced in a study of blood T cell repertoires in COVID-19. Sequencing used immunoSEQ multiplex PCR; TCRdb keeps in-frame clones, though not all of them. The sample carries a few hundred thousand clones, over 80% recorded once. V lost 5 bases and J 0 bases, leaving 14 bases between the germline ends. Germline V gene sequence: CDR1 ENHRY, CDR2 SYGVKD. The CDR3 extends over 16 amino acids. The chain is built from TRBV10-3 and TRBJ1-3, with D uncertain. The material sequenced was PBMCs or T cells enriched from blood (not recorded which). The source is a human donor in a cohort exposed to, infected with or recovered from COVID-19 (not recorded which). The donor label of this sample is uncertain. CDR3 in amino acids: CAISRKEERSGNTIYF. The CDR3 DNA follows: TGTGCCATCAGTAGAAAGGAGGAACGCTCTGGAAACACCATATATTTT.